The 30 T cell receptor beta chains below come from one sample, sequenced in a study of OX40 agonist ivuxolimab in advanced cancers. The table came from immunoSEQ multiplex PCR; TCRdb's copy has only in-frame clones and leaves some out. The repertoire holds 25,000 to 35,000 clones, with about 76% as singletons. Material: CD4+ or CD8+ T cells sorted from blood, obtained in a trial of the OX40 agonist ivuxolimab. The receptors originated from an adult with an advanced solid tumor such as melanoma, head and neck, liver or kidney cancer.

The table lists this clone with a few counts. This chain connects TRBV7-9 to TRBJ2-7; D call uncertain. This CDR3 is 15 amino acids long. CDR1 and CDR2 (germline): SEHNR, FQNEAQ (reference sequence). Trimming removed 6 bases at V and 2 bases at J, with 17 bases between. The CDR3 sequence: CASSPTQTNTYEQYF. DNA of the CDR3: TGTGCCAGCAGTCCGACCCAAACTAACACCTACGAGCAGTACTTC.

CDR3 in amino acids: CAWSPGTVAKNIQYF. CDR3 nucleotide sequence: TGTGCCTGGAGTCCCGGGACGGTAGCCAAAAACATTCAGTACTTC. V gene TRBV30 combines with J gene TRBJ2-4; D possibly matches TRBD1 or TRBD2 (5 bases each). The CDR3 extends over 15 amino acids. Germline V gene sequence: CDR1 GTSNPN, CDR2 SVGIG (reference sequence). The ends were cut back, 2 bases at V and 0 bases at J, with 11 bases in the middle.

This clone was seen just once. The chain combines TRBV30 with TRBJ1-5, with a weak D call TRBD1 (6 bases). Looked up from germline, CDR1 is GTSNPN and CDR2 is SVGIG (reference sequence). Trimming took off 1 base at V and 1 base at J, with 8 bases between the two ends. This CDR3 spans 14 amino acids. The CDR3 DNA sequence: TGTGCCTGGAGTGCTACAGGGAGCAATCAGCCCCAGCATTTT. It specifies CAWSATGSNQPQHF.

The J gene is TRBJ1-4, the V gene TRBV9; D perhaps matches TRBD1 (5 bases). The V end was cut by 3 bases, the J end by 4 bases, with 13 bases between. The CDR3 has 15 amino acids. The germline V gene encodes CDR1 SGDLS and CDR2 YYNGEE. Here the CDR3 reads CASSAAGTDNEKLFF. Here the CDR3 DNA reads TGTGCCAGCAGCGCCGCCGGGACCGATAATGAAAAACTGTTTTTT.

This clone appeared once. The V and J genes are TRBV11-2 and TRBJ2-3, with 7 bases lining up with TRBD2. The CDR3 totals 16 residues. V trimming: 5 bases; J trimming: 4 bases; junction bases outside the gene matches: 12. Germline V lookup: CDR1 SGHAT, CDR2 FQNNGV. CDR3 DNA: TGTGCCAGCAGCCCAGAATGGCGGGAGCGCTCAGATACGCAGTATTTT. Translated: CASSPEWRERSDTQYF.

This chain joins TRBV29-1 and TRBJ2-2; D is unclear. The V end was cut by 2 bases, the J end by 0 bases, with 4 bases between. This CDR3 spans 13 amino acids. The V gene's germline CDR1 is SQVTM and CDR2 ANQGSEA. CDR3 DNA: TGCAGCGTTGAAAGCTCGAACACCGGGGAGCTGTTTTTT. The encoded protein is CSVESSNTGELFF.

The chain links TRBV7-9 to TRBJ1-3; unclear D gene. The CDR3 is 11 amino acids. V was trimmed by 8 bases and J by 0 bases, leaving 2 bases between them. Germline CDR1 is SEHNR and CDR2 is FQNEAQ (reference sequence). CDR3 DNA: TGTGCCAGCCCCTCTGGAAACACCATATATTTT. As protein: CASPSGNTIYF.

The chain employs TRBV4-1 and TRBJ2-7; 11 bases are a match to TRBD2. This CDR3 is 19 amino acids long. The V segment lost 1 base and the J segment 0 bases; nucleotides outside the gene matches: 11. Germline V CDR1 and CDR2: MGHRA, YSYEKL. CDR3 amino acids: CASSQVRTSGSWGSYEQYF. CDR3 nucleotides: TGCGCCAGCAGCCAAGTGCGGACTAGCGGGTCTTGGGGCTCCTACGAGCAGTACTTC.

There are a few counts of this clone. CDR3: CASSLGQAWGKLFF. CDR3 DNA sequence: TGTGCCAGCAGCCTCGGTCAGGCTTGGGGTAAACTGTTTTTT. The rearrangement joins TRBV6-1 to TRBJ1-4; D remains ambiguous. Germline V gene data show CDR1 as MNHNS and CDR2 as SASEGT. The CDR3 loop spans 14 amino acids. With 6 bases removed from V and 11 bases from J, the gap between germline ends came to 19 bases.

This sequence joins TRBV7-2 and TRBJ1-3; D is possibly TRBD1 (5 bases). The CDR3 covers 16 residues. Per germline, CDR1 SGHTA and CDR2 FQGNSA. Deletions cut 2 bases from V and 2 bases from J, with 13 bases between. The CDR3 DNA follows: TGTGCCAGCAGCTTATGGGCAGGGTTTGCTGGAAACACCATATATTTT. This gives the protein CASSLWAGFAGNTIYF.

This chain joins TRBV5-1 and TRBJ2-3, with 12 bases fitting TRBD2. Unmatched junction bases numbered 9, after V lost 4 bases and J lost 6 bases. Germline CDR1 and CDR2: SGHRS and YFSETQ. The CDR3 loop spans 16 amino acids. CDR3 DNA sequence: TGCGCCAGCAGCACCAGACTAGCGGGGGCGAGGGATACGCAGTATTTT. Translating gives CASSTRLAGARDTQYF. Filled out from reference TRBV5-1 and TRBJ2-3, the complete variable domain reads KAGVTQTPRYLIKTRGQQVTLSCSPISGHRSVSWYQQTPGQGLQFLFEYFSETQRNKGNFPGRFSGRQFSNSRSEMNVSTLELGDSALYLCASSTRLAGARDTQYFGPGTRLTVL.

This chain joins TRBV2 and TRBJ2-1; the match to TRBD2 covers 8 bases. Germline V gives CDR1 SNHLY, CDR2 FYNNEI. V was clipped by 5 bases and J by 2 bases; unmatched bases: 5. The CDR3 consists of 15 residues. The CDR3 DNA sequence: TGTGCCAGCAGTCCAGCGGGAGCCGCCTACAATGAGCAGTTCTTC. As protein: CASSPAGAAYNEQFF. Using reference TRBV2 and TRBJ2-1 for the parts outside the CDR3, the full variable domain is EPEVTQTPSHQVTQMGQEVILRCVPISNHLYFYWYRQILGQKVEFLVSFYNNEISEKSEIFDDQFSVERPDGSNFTLKIRSTKLEDSAMYFCASSPAGAAYNEQFFGPGTRLTVL.

This chain uses TRBV6-1 with TRBJ1-5; D is uncertain. Trimming took off 2 bases at V and 0 bases at J, with 11 bases between the two ends. The CDR3 runs 16 residues. Looked up from germline, CDR1 is MNHNS and CDR2 is SASEGT. In nucleotides, the CDR3 is TGTGCCAGCAGTGAACGGAGGAGCAATAGCAATCAGCCCCAGCATTTT. Its translation: CASSERRSNSNQPQHF.

This chain links TRBV4-1 with TRBJ1-1, with TRBD1 identical over 7 bases. J lost 4 bases, V lost 0 bases, and 5 bases had no gene match. From germline, CDR1 is MGHRA and CDR2 YSYEKL. The CDR3 covers 15 residues. The CDR3 DNA follows: TGCGCCAGCAGCCAAGATTCCAGGGGGTTCACTGAAGCTTTCTTT. Its translation: CASSQDSRGFTEAFF.

The J gene is TRBJ2-3, the V gene TRBV4-2; no definite D call. V was pared by 5 bases and J by 7 bases, with 13 bases between. The germline V gene has CDR1 LGHNA and CDR2 YNFKEQ. The CDR3 totals 13 residues. CDR3 region: CASSAFLAYTQYF. The CDR3 DNA reads TGTGCCAGCAGCGCTTTTTTAGCATATACGCAGTATTTT.

The CDR3 nucleotides read TGTGCCAGCAGCTTTGGAAAGGGGGGAAATGAGCAGTTCTTC. Its translation is CASSFGKGGNEQFF. This sequence joins TRBV7-8 and TRBJ2-1; D is perhaps TRBD1 or TRBD2 (6 bases each). Germline assignment: CDR1 SGHVS and CDR2 FQNEAQ. This CDR3 has 14 amino acids. Trimming took 3 bases from V and 7 from J, leaving 13 bases between them.

This clone showed up just once. The genes are TRBV4-1 and TRBJ2-7; 8 nucleotides match TRBD2. This CDR3 region has 19 residues. Looked up from germline, CDR1 is MGHRA and CDR2 is YSYEKL. J gave up 4 bases and V 0 bases, and 17 bases lay outside the gene matches. In DNA form, the CDR3 reads TGCGCCAGCAGCCAAGAAAGGACACTCAGGGGACTAGTCCCTTACGAGCAGTACTTC. As protein: CASSQERTLRGLVPYEQYF.

J is TRBJ2-7 and V is TRBV7-9; possibly TRBD1 or TRBD2 for D (5 bases each). Deletions cut 3 bases from V and 5 bases from J, with 11 bases between. The CDR3 totals 13 residues. Germline V gene sequence: CDR1 SEHNR, CDR2 FQNEAQ (reference sequence). CDR3 DNA: TGTGCCAGCAGCTTCGGAAGAGGGGACGAGCAGTACTTC. Protein product: CASSFGRGDEQYF.

The rearrangement joins TRBV21-1 to TRBJ2-7; the table's D call, TRBD2, has no DNA check behind it. TRBV21-1 is recorded as a pseudogene. CDR3 length equals 16 residues. In DNA, the CDR3 is TGTGCCAGCAGCAAAGCCAGCGGCCTCGACCCTTACGAGCAGTACTTC. This encodes CASSKASGLDPYEQYF.

On this clone: The junction does not match germline at one end; this may be a read error. V usage is TRBV7-9 and J usage is TRBJ2-1; 11 nucleotides align to TRBD2. The length of the CDR3 is 17 residues. CDR1 SEHNR and CDR2 FQNEAQ come from the germline V gene (reference sequence). The CDR3 is CASTLTLAGGSGNEQFF. DNA for the CDR3: TGTGCCAGCACCTTAACTCTAGCGGGGGGTTCGGGCAATGAGCAGTTCTTC.

Only one count was recorded for this clone. The V gene is TRBV5-6, the J gene TRBJ1-1; possible D gene TRBD1, 5 bases. Germline V gives CDR1 SGHDT, CDR2 YYEEEE. Deletions cut 0 bases from V and 1 base from J, with 7 bases between. The length of the CDR3 is 14 residues. CDR3 amino acids: CASSLAGWNTEAFF. The CDR3 DNA reads as TGTGCCAGCAGCTTGGCAGGGTGGAACACTGAAGCTTTCTTT. Variable domain in full (rest from reference TRBV5-6 and TRBJ1-1): DAGVTQSPTHLIKTRGQQVTLRCSPKSGHDTVSWYQQALGQGPQFIFQYYEEEERQRGNFPDRFSGHQFPNYSSELNVNALLLGDSALYLCASSLAGWNTEAFFGQGTRLTVV.

This chain uses TRBV27 with TRBJ2-7; no clear D. The V and J ends lost 6 bases and 4 bases respectively, with 13 bases between them. The CDR3 sequence is 13 residues long. Germline CDR1 reads MNHEY; CDR2 reads SMNVEV (reference sequence). The CDR3 spells CASSPLPPYEQYF. The DNA for the CDR3 is TGTGCCAGCAGCCCATTGCCCCCTTACGAGCAGTACTTC.

The chain employs TRBV7-9 and TRBJ2-7; TRBD2 might be the D (6 bases). Germline V lookup: CDR1 SEHNR, CDR2 FQNEAQ (reference sequence). The ends were cut back, 4 bases at V and 4 bases at J, with 20 bases in the middle. The CDR3 is made up of 16 amino acids. The CDR3 is CASSSGRGIEGYEQYF. The CDR3 region has the DNA TGTGCCAGCAGCTCAGGCCGGGGGATTGAGGGGTACGAGCAGTACTTC.

The genes are TRBV19 and TRBJ1-1; D gene unclear. The CDR3 consists of 12 residues. Germline CDR1 and CDR2: LNHDA and SQIVND (reference sequence). V gave up 9 bases and J gave up 10 bases, with 18 bases separating them. CDR3 DNA sequence: TGTGCCAGAGTAACATACAAGGAGGCAGCTTTCTTT. Protein: CARVTYKEAAFF.

The V call is TRBV27, the J call TRBJ2-7, with D possibly called TRBD1 or TRBD2 (5 bases each). The CDR3 loop spans 15 amino acids. The V end was cut by 0 bases, the J end by 7 bases, with 16 bases between. Per germline, CDR1 MNHEY and CDR2 SMNVEV (reference sequence). The CDR3 sequence: CASSLSGGSSREQYF. CDR3 DNA: TGTGCCAGCAGTTTATCTGGGGGTAGTTCTCGGGAGCAGTACTTC.

This clone was seen a few times. The chain recombines TRBV30 with TRBJ2-1; D remains unclear. The germline V and J ends were trimmed by 2 bases and 5 bases, with 7 bases remaining between them. The CDR3 is 12 residues long. Per the germline V gene, CDR1 is GTSNPN and CDR2 is SVGIG (reference sequence). In nucleotides, the CDR3 is TGTGCCTGGAGTACTACCAACAATGAGCAGTTCTTC. Encoded protein: CAWSTTNNEQFF.

This chain links TRBV30 with TRBJ2-1, with D maybe TRBD1 (5 bases). The CDR3 is made up of 12 amino acids. V lost 4 bases, J lost 6 bases, and 10 bases lay in between. CDR1 and CDR2 from the germline V gene are GTSNPN and SVGIG (reference sequence). The CDR3 DNA is TGTGCCTGGAAGGCAGGGCCCAATGAGCAGTTCTTC. Amino acids: CAWKAGPNEQFF.

The chain is built from TRBV19 and TRBJ2-1; D is unresolved. CDR1 and CDR2 (germline): LNHDA, SQIVND (reference sequence). Between the trimmed V and J ends, which lost 8 bases and 0 bases, there was a span of 8 bases. The CDR3 loop spans 13 amino acids. Here the CDR3 reads CASALGSYNEQFF. Written as DNA, the CDR3 is TGTGCCAGTGCACTGGGCTCCTACAATGAGCAGTTCTTC.

This chain joins TRBV9 and TRBJ2-5, with 8 bases aligning to TRBD2. The CDR3 length is 14 residues. The V gene end was trimmed by 4 bases and the J gene end by 3 bases; junction bases not matched to a gene: 5. Germline V gene lookup returns CDR1 SGDLS and CDR2 YYNGEE. The CDR3 protein is CASSQSGGKETQYF. The CDR3 bases are TGTGCCAGCAGCCAGAGCGGGGGCAAAGAGACCCAGTACTTC.

The J gene is TRBJ2-6, the V gene TRBV7-9; no clear D gene. The V end lost 5 bases, the J end lost 4 bases, and 12 bases lay between the germline ends. Germline CDR1 SEHNR, CDR2 FQNEAQ (reference sequence). The CDR3 is 15 amino acids. CDR3: CASSPPTSGANVLTF. CDR3 in DNA: TGTGCCAGCAGCCCTCCGACTTCAGGGGCCAACGTCCTGACTTTC.